The source of this T cell receptor beta chain is a study of T-cell memory formation after mild COVID-19. This clonotype was picked up many times. Its antigen is as yet unknown. Study findings and constraints: Nothing confirmed that second-wave clones peaking on day 37 were specific for SARS-CoV-2.

Germline V gene sequence: CDR1 MNHEY, CDR2 SVGAGI. The CDR3 sequence is 21 residues long. The ends lost 2 bases at V and 4 bases at J; junction bases unmatched: 20. Each CDR3 protein is one row after TCRdb ran MiXCR on the 5' RACE reads. The data hold fewer than 150,000 distinct CDR3 sequences, with approximately 6.3% observed a single time. The chain uses TRBV6-5 and TRBJ2-6, with TRBD1 identical over 7 bases. The TCR comes from an adult woman who had mild COVID-19 (a few samples of this study predate the infection). Cell type and time point are not known. Sequenced sample: PBMCs or a T cell subset sorted from them (not recorded which). The CDR3 bases are TGTGCCAGCAGTTACCTAGCCGGATCGACAGGGCACCTATGGGGGGCCAACGTCCTGACTTTC. It codes for CASSYLAGSTGHLWGANVLTF.